Following are 5 T cell receptor beta chains from one sample sequenced in a study of response to subunit inactivated influenza vaccine. TCRdb reanalysed the RT-PCR reads using MiXCR and keeps one entry per CDR3 protein. The table lists about 570,000 distinct CDR3 sequences, roughly 10% of them singletons. These sequences were also reported in another study, on T cells expressing NK-cell markers. This second study says: It was by 5'RACE template switching with UMIs that TCR beta cDNA was made.

Sequencing used PBMCs from blood, obtained on the day of vaccination. These receptor sequences come from a man in his fifties who received an inactivated influenza vaccine.

The J gene is TRBJ2-7, the V gene TRBV28; tentatively, D is TRBD2 (6 bases). CDR1 is MDHEN and CDR2 is SYDVKM in the germline V gene. V was cut by 6 bases and J by 2 bases, with 11 bases left in between. CDR3 size: 13 residues. As DNA, the CDR3 is TGTGCCAGCAGCCGGACTACCACCTACGAGCAGTACTTC. This sequence encodes CASSRTTTYEQYF.

The gene calls are TRBV5-1 and TRBJ2-3; a weak D match, TRBD2 (5 bases). The V and J ends lost 0 bases and 2 bases respectively, with 10 bases between them. Per germline, CDR1 SGHRS and CDR2 YFSETQ. The CDR3 loop spans 15 amino acids. For the CDR3, the DNA is TGCGCCAGCAGCTTGGGCGGACTGGACACAGATACGCAGTATTTT. It translates to CASSLGGLDTDTQYF.

The V call is TRBV12-3 or TRBV12-4, the J call TRBJ1-5; D not certain. The length of the CDR3 is 15 residues. Trimming removed 2 bases from V and 2 bases from J, with 10 bases in between. CDR3 in amino acids: CASSLMAGRNQPQHF. The DNA for the CDR3 is TGTGCCAGCAGTTTAATGGCAGGCCGCAATCAGCCCCAGCATTTT.

Many counts were recorded for this clonotype. The chain uses TRBV29-1 and TRBJ1-3, with D unresolved. Germline loops: CDR1 SQVTM, CDR2 ANQGSEA. The V end lost 2 bases, the J end lost 1 base, and 9 bases lay between the germline ends. This CDR3 comprises 14 residues. The CDR3 protein is CSVERRNSGNTIYF. The CDR3 DNA reads TGCAGCGTTGAAAGGCGCAATTCTGGAAACACCATATATTTT. Complete variable domain (other parts from reference TRBV29-1 and TRBJ1-3): SAVISQKPSRDICQRGTSLTIQCQVDSQVTMMFWYRQQPGQSLTLIATANQGSEATYESGFVIDKFPISRPNLTFSTLTVSNMSPEDSSIYLCSVERRNSGNTIYFGEGSWLTVV.

This rearrangement joins TRBV7-2 to TRBJ2-1; the match to TRBD2 covers 9 bases. This CDR3 contains 18 residues. Losses at the gene ends were 0 bases for V and 3 bases for J; bases not matched to a gene: 9. Germline-derived CDR1 and CDR2 are SGHTA and FQGNSA. CDR3 nucleotides: TGTGCCAGCAGCTTAGCTATTAGCGGGGGCCTAATCTACAATGAGCAGTTCTTC. Residues: CASSLAISGGLIYNEQFF.